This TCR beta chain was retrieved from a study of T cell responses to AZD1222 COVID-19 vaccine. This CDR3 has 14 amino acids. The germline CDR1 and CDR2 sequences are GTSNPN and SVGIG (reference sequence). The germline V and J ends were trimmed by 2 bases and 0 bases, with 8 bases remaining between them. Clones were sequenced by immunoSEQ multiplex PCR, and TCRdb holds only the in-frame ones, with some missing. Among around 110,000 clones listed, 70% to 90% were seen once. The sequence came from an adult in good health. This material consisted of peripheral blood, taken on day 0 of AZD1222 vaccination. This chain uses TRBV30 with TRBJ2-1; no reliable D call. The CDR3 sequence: CAWSLLSSYNEQFF. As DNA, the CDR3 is TGTGCCTGGAGTCTACTTAGCTCCTACAATGAGCAGTTCTTC.